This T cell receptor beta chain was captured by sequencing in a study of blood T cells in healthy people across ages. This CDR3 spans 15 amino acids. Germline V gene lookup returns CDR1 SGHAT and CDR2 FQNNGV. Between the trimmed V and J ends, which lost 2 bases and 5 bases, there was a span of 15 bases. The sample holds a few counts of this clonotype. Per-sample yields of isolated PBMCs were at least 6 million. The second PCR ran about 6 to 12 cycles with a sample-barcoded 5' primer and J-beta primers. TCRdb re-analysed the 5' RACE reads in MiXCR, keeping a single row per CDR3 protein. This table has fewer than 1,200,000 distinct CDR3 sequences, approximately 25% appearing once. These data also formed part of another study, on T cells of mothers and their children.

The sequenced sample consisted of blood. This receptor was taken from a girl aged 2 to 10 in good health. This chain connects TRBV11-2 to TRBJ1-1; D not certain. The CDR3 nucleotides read TGTGCCAGCAGCTTAATCCGGGAGACCCTAACTGAAGCTTTCTTT. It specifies CASSLIRETLTEAFF.